Listed below are T cell receptor beta chains from one sample, sequenced in a study of blood T cells in healthy people across ages. TCRdb ran MiXCR on the 5' RACE reads and lists one entry per CDR3 protein. This table has 1.5 million to 2 million distinct CDR3 sequences, approximately 50% appearing once. The material sequenced was blood. The origin of the receptors is a woman in her forties in good health. CDR3s include the opening cysteine and the closing phenylalanine or tryptophan. A D gene is named only where the DNA matches it firmly. Size tells how often a clone was seen (once, few, many) or the class of an expanded clone, and some rows leave it out.

TRBD2,TRBJ2-3,TRBV12-3/TRBV12-4,few,TGTGCCAGCAGTCCCGACCGGACTAGTCTCGGAGATACGCAGTATTTT,CASSPDRTSLGDTQYF
TRBD1,TRBJ2-7,TRBV12-3/TRBV12-4,-,TGTGCCAGCAGGTCACAGGGGGCTCTGGTGAGCGAGCAGTACTTC,CASRSQGALVSEQYF
TRBD2,TRBJ2-7,TRBV9,few,TGTGCCAGCAGCCCAGAGCTAGCGGGGGGTCTCTACGAGCAGTACTTC,CASSPELAGGLYEQYF
-,TRBJ2-7,TRBV10-1,-,TGCGCCAGCAGTGAGCCAGCGGCAACCTACGAGCAGTACTTC,CASSEPAATYEQYF
TRBD1,TRBJ2-7,TRBV11-2,few,TGTGCCAGCAGCTCCGACAGGGTTCACTACGAGCAGTACTTC,CASSSDRVHYEQYF
-,TRBJ2-3,TRBV4-3,-,TGCGCCAGCAGCCAAGAGACACGTCACCACGATACGCAGTATTTT,CASSQETRHHDTQYF
-,TRBJ1-5,TRBV20-1,-,TGCAGTGCGGTCGGCAGTCCTCAGCCCCAGCATTTT,CSAVGSPQPQHF
-,TRBJ2-7,TRBV5-6,-,TGTGCCGGCAGCTTGTCCGGGGTAACCTACGAGCAGTACTTC,CAGSLSGVTYEQYF
-,TRBJ2-5,TRBV7-2,-,TGTGCCAGCAGCTTTGGGGCGGTTGTCTTTGAGACCCAGTACTTC,CASSFGAVVFETQYF
TRBD2,TRBJ2-3,TRBV20-1,few,TGCAGTGCTAGAGATCCAGCGGGGGACATCACAGATACGCAGTATTTT,CSARDPAGDITDTQYF
TRBD1,TRBJ2-7,TRBV24-1,-,TGTGCCACCAGTGATTTTGGGACAGTCTCCTACGAGCAGTACTTC,CATSDFGTVSYEQYF
TRBD2,TRBJ2-4,TRBV20-1,-,TGCAGTGCCTCACTAGCGCTGGGAAACATTCAGTACTTC,CSASLALGNIQYF
-,TRBJ2-3,TRBV19,once,TGTGCCACAGGGGGGTTCACGGATACGCAGTATTTT,CATGGFTDTQYF
TRBD1,TRBJ1-2,TRBV5-6,-,TGTGCCAGCAGCTTAAGGACAGGGGGTTTGACTAACTATGGCTACACCTTC,CASSLRTGGLTNYGYTF
TRBD1,TRBJ2-7,TRBV6-6,few,TGTGCCAGCAGCACGGGACAGCGCGAGCAGTACTTC,CASSTGQREQYF
TRBD1,TRBJ2-1,TRBV5-1,-,TGCGCCAGCAGCGTGAGACAGGGCGGCGGTGAGCAGTTCTTC,CASSVRQGGGEQFF
-,TRBJ2-3,TRBV28,-,TGTGCCAGCAAGGGGGGGGCGGATACGCAGTATTTT,CASKGGADTQYF
-,TRBJ2-1,TRBV7-8,-,TGTGCCAGCAGCTCTCGGCACGTTTTCGTTGAGCAGTTCTTC,CASSSRHVFVEQFF
-,TRBJ1-4,TRBV7-2,-,TGTGCCAGCAGCTTAGTGGAGCCGGGAAAACTGTTTTTT,CASSLVEPGKLFF
-,TRBJ2-5,TRBV7-2,-,TGTGCCAGCAGCTCCCCCAGGGTCCGTGAGACCCAGTACTTC,CASSSPRVRETQYF
TRBD1,TRBJ1-2,TRBV7-9,few,TGTGCCAGCAGCAACAGGGGGCAATGGGACGGCTACACCTTC,CASSNRGQWDGYTF
-,TRBJ1-3,TRBV6-2/TRBV6-3,once,TGTGCCAGCACCGCCCCGGCAGCTGGAAACACCATATATTTT,CASTAPAAGNTIYF
TRBD1,TRBJ2-4,TRBV5-1,few,TGCGCCAGCAGCTTGTGGACAGGGCATGCAGCGAAGGACCCAATAGCCAAAAACATTCAGTACTTC,CASSLWTGHAAKDPIAKNIQYF
-,TRBJ2-1,TRBV12-3/TRBV12-4,many,TGTGCCAGCAGTTTAGCTACCGGGGGGCAAGACAATGAGCAGTTCTTC,CASSLATGGQDNEQFF